Shown below are 16 T cell receptor beta chains from a single sample sequenced in a study of OX40 agonist ivuxolimab in advanced cancers. TCRdb keeps only in-frame clones here, not all; method: immunoSEQ multiplex PCR. The sample records tens of thousands of clones, approximately 80% being singletons. The sequenced sample was CD4+ or CD8+ T cells sorted from blood, obtained in a trial of the OX40 agonist ivuxolimab. The source of these receptors is an adult with an advanced solid tumor such as melanoma, head and neck, liver or kidney cancer.

The V gene is TRBV11-2, the J gene TRBJ1-2, with 9 bases identical to TRBD1. The V segment lost 5 bases and the J segment 1 base; nucleotides outside the gene matches: 5. CDR3 length: 15 residues. Per the germline V gene, CDR1 is SGHAT and CDR2 is FQNNGV. CDR3 region: CASSPTGGLNYGYTF. As DNA, the CDR3 is TGTGCCAGCAGCCCCACAGGGGGCCTTAACTATGGCTACACCTTC.

This sequence joins TRBV14 and TRBJ2-3, with TRBD2 identical over 7 bases. V was clipped by 4 bases and J by 5 bases; unmatched bases: 3. CDR3 length: 13 amino acids. Germline CDR1 SGHDN, CDR2 FVKESK. The CDR3 sequence: CASSRGGGDTQYF. CDR3 coding DNA: TGTGCCAGCAGCCGGGGGGGAGGAGATACGCAGTATTTT.

The chain has TRBV6-6 and TRBJ1-2; D might be TRBD1 (5 bases). Germline V gene sequence: CDR1 MNHNY, CDR2 SVGAGI (reference sequence). There are 13 residues in the CDR3. Trimming pared 6 bases from V and 4 bases from J, leaving 12 bases between. CDR3 bases: TGTGCCAGCAGCCCCAGGGTGGGCTATGGCTACACCTTC. This codes for CASSPRVGYGYTF.

Comment on this clone: Within the sample, other DNA sequences also encode this same CDR3. J is TRBJ1-6 and V is TRBV10-2; no clear D gene. Germline CDR1 WSHSY, CDR2 SAAADI. The CDR3 sequence is 13 residues long. V was shortened by 0 bases and J by 6 bases, with 3 bases between the two germline ends. CDR3 sequence (DNA): TGCGCCAGCAGTGAGTCAACTAATTCACCCCTCCACTTT. Amino acids: CASSESTNSPLHF.

This clone came up a few times. V and J are TRBV10-2 and TRBJ1-1; TRBD1 aligns across 11 bases. CDR3 size: 15 residues. V lost 3 bases and J lost 6; bases outside the gene matches: 6. Germline values: CDR1 WSHSY, CDR2 SAAADI. CDR3 DNA: TGCGCCAGCAGTGACCCTGGACAGGGGGCATCTGAAGCTTTCTTT. Amino acid sequence: CASSDPGQGASEAFF.

J is TRBJ2-7 and V is TRBV15, with a tentative D call TRBD1 (6 bases). CDR3 length equals 15 residues. Germline V CDR1 and CDR2: LNHNV, YYDKDF (reference sequence). Trimming stripped 0 bases from V and 4 bases from J, with 13 bases between. CDR3 nucleotides: TGTGCCACCAGCAGAGATGGGCAGGGGATGTACGAGCAGTACTTC. The encoded protein is CATSRDGQGMYEQYF.

The chain uses TRBV30 and TRBJ1-1; D perhaps matches TRBD1 (5 bases). Trimming left V 3 bases short and J 1 base short, with 18 bases between. The CDR3 runs to 16 residues. The V gene's germline CDR1 is GTSNPN and CDR2 SVGIG (reference sequence). The CDR3 sequence: CAWSSWGSLPNTEAFF. The CDR3 region has the DNA TGTGCCTGGAGCTCATGGGGGTCCCTCCCGAACACTGAAGCTTTCTTT.

This rearrangement joins TRBV15 to TRBJ2-5; 7 bases are shared with TRBD2. Germline CDR1 reads LNHNV; CDR2 reads YYDKDF (reference sequence). With V trimmed by 1 base and J by 5 bases, 10 bases remained unmatched. There are 16 residues in the CDR3. The CDR3 here is CATSRGRGGALETQYF. The CDR3 DNA reads TGTGCCACCAGCAGAGGAAGGGGAGGGGCGTTGGAGACCCAGTACTTC.

This clone was detected only a few times. The V and J genes are TRBV7-2 and TRBJ2-7; TRBD2 might be the D (5 bases). The CDR3 is 12 residues long. V lost 3 bases and J 5 bases, leaving 8 bases between the germline ends. Germline V gives CDR1 SGHTA, CDR2 FQGNSA. DNA of the CDR3: TGTGCCAGCAGCTTGTCGGGGAACGAGCAGTACTTC. Amino acid sequence: CASSLSGNEQYF.

The V call is TRBV5-8, the J call TRBJ2-5; D call uncertain. CDR1 is SGHTS and CDR2 is YDEGEE in the germline V gene. V shed 5 bases and J shed 4 bases, with 9 bases lying between them. The CDR3 spans 12 residues. Here the CDR3 DNA reads TGTGCCAGCAGTCGACTGGTAGAGACCCAGTACTTC. It encodes CASSRLVETQYF.

This rearrangement joins TRBV6-1 to TRBJ1-1; D call uncertain. The V and J ends lost 4 bases and 1 base respectively, with 7 bases between them. The CDR3 has 13 amino acids. Germline assignment: CDR1 MNHNS and CDR2 SASEGT. The CDR3 region has the DNA TGTGCCAGCAGTGCCCTAGGGAACACTGAAGCTTTCTTT. Its translation is CASSALGNTEAFF.

The CDR3 sequence is CATTGDRNNYGYTF. As DNA, the CDR3 is TGTGCCACCACAGGGGACAGGAACAACTATGGCTACACCTTC. V gene TRBV19 combines with J gene TRBJ1-2; 8 bases align to TRBD1. The CDR3 runs to 14 residues. CDR1 LNHDA and CDR2 SQIVND come from the germline V gene (reference sequence). Trimming at V came to 10 bases and at J to 2 bases, leaving 9 bases not matched to a gene.

This clone was observed many times. The chain is built from TRBV18 and TRBJ1-2; 7 nucleotides match TRBD1. The CDR3 runs to 16 residues. Germline V CDR1 and CDR2: KGHSH, LQKENI. The J segment lost 4 bases and the V segment lost 5 bases, leaving 13 bases of the junction unmatched. The DNA for the CDR3 is TGTGCCAGCTCAGCCTTGGAGGGGGCGCAGGGCTATGGCTACACCTTC. Translating it yields CASSALEGAQGYGYTF.

The rearrangement links TRBV7-2 to TRBJ1-2; the D gene is possibly TRBD1 (6 bases). The CDR3 runs 15 residues. Germline CDR1 SGHTA, CDR2 FQGNSA. V lost 6 bases, J lost 4 bases, and 18 bases lay in between. This CDR3 is CASRSRQAGGYGYTF. CDR3 sequence (DNA): TGTGCCAGCAGATCCAGACAGGCCGGCGGCTATGGCTACACCTTC.

The chain couples TRBV4-2 to TRBJ1-4; D uncertain. The CDR3 runs 12 residues. Germline V CDR1 and CDR2: LGHNA, YNFKEQ. Trimming left V 0 bases short and J 9 bases short, with 5 bases between. CDR3 protein: CASSQDRQKLFF. The CDR3, as DNA: TGTGCCAGCAGCCAAGATAGGCAAAAACTGTTTTTT.

The chain recombines TRBV30 with TRBJ1-2; D gene uncertain. CDR1 is GTSNPN and CDR2 is SVGIG in the germline V gene (reference sequence). Trimming cost V 3 bases and J 8 bases, with 22 bases left between them. This CDR3 region has 15 residues. The CDR3 DNA reads as TGTGCCTGGAGCCGGTCTCTTGGCCCAGCACGAGGCTACACCTTC. This codes for CAWSRSLGPARGYTF. The entire variable domain, with the rest obtained from reference TRBV30 and TRBJ1-2, is as follows: SQTIHQWPATLVQPVGSPLSLECTVEGTSNPNLYWYRQAAGRGLQLLFYSVGIGQISSEVPQNLSASRPQDRQFILSSKKLLLSDSGFYLCAWSRSLGPARGYTFGSGTRLTVV.